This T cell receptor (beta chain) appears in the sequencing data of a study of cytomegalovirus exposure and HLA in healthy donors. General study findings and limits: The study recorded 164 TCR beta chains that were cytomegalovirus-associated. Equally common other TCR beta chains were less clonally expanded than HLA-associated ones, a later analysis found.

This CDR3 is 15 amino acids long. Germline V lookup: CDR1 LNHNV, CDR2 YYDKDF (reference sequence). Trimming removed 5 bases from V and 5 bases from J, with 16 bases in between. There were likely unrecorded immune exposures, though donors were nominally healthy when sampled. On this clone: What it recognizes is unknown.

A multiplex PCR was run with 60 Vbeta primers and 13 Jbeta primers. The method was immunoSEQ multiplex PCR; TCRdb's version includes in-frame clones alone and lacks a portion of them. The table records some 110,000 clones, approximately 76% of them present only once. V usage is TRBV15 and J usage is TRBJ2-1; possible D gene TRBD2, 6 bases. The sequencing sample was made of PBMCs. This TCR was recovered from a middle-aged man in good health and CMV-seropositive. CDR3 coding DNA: TGTGCCACCAGCGAGGCGGGAACCTACGACAATGAGCAGTTCTTC. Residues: CATSEAGTYDNEQFF.